What follows is one TCR beta chain and its context. Its antigen is not identified. With V trimmed by 2 bases and J by 2 bases, 4 bases remained unmatched. This CDR3 spans 16 amino acids. CDR1 is WNHNN, CDR2 SYGVQD, per germline (reference sequence). The data derive from a study of neoadjuvant nivolumab and ipilimumab in lung cancer. Using immunoSEQ multiplex PCR, the repertoire was profiled, and TCRdb retains in-frame clones only, with some absent. The repertoire holds 40,000 to 55,000 clones, with around 89% as singletons. Study-wide points: Higher pretherapy blood TCR richness went with higher resected-tumor richness.

The V gene is TRBV10-1, the J gene TRBJ1-5, with TRBD1 matching over 9 bases. The sequence derives from an adult with non-small cell lung cancer. Some clones in this sample may be carry-over from other donors' samples. The input for sequencing was blood, taken before neoadjuvant nivolumab, alone or with ipilimumab. CDR3 loop: CASSERQGDGNQPQHF. The CDR3 DNA sequence: TGCGCCAGCAGTGAGAGACAGGGGGATGGCAATCAGCCCCAGCATTTT.